Shown below are 24 T cell receptor beta chains from a single sample sequenced in a study of T-cell reconstitution after alpha-beta-depleted transplantation in children. TCRbeta library preparation incorporated unique molecular identifiers. TCRdb independently ran MiXCR on the PCR reads; one entry per CDR3 protein. The sample carries about 610,000 distinct CDR3 sequences, under 12% recorded once. This material consisted of PBMCs from the stem cell graft donor, taken from the stem cell graft. Receptors originate from a human donor who donated a stem cell graft to a child with acute myeloid leukemia.

DNA for the CDR3: TGTGCCATCAGTGGGGGACAGCTTGCAACTAATGAAAAACTGTTTTTT. Its protein is CAISGGQLATNEKLFF. This sequence joins TRBV10-3 and TRBJ1-4; 7 nucleotides match TRBD1. Per the germline V gene, CDR1 is ENHRY and CDR2 is SYGVKD. With V trimmed by 4 bases and J by 0 bases, 5 bases remained unmatched. The CDR3 runs 16 residues.

The chain joins TRBV29-1 to TRBJ2-5; D might be TRBD1 or TRBD2, each matching 5 bases. CDR1 SQVTM and CDR2 ANQGSEA come from the germline V gene. The CDR3 loop spans 13 amino acids. Trimming shortened V by 7 bases and J by 1 base, and 13 bases separated the two germline ends. The DNA for the CDR3 is TGCAGCGGTGGGTGGGACCTCCAAGAGACCCAGTACTTC. Protein product: CSGGWDLQETQYF.

This clonotype was recorded many times. The chain couples TRBV29-1 to TRBJ2-3, with a tentative D call TRBD1 (5 bases). CDR1 is SQVTM and CDR2 is ANQGSEA in the germline V gene. Trimming left V 8 bases short and J 3 bases short, with 21 bases between. The CDR3 extends over 15 amino acids. In DNA, the CDR3 is TGCAGCACGTCGCACGCGGAGAAGGGGACAGATACGCAGTATTTT. Translating gives CSTSHAEKGTDTQYF.

This clonotype was detected a few times. The chain is built from TRBV28 and TRBJ2-7, with TRBD1 matching 8 bases. The CDR3 runs 16 residues. CDR1 is MDHEN and CDR2 is SYDVKM in the germline V gene. With V trimmed by 7 bases and J by 1 base, 12 bases remained unmatched. CDR3 residues: CASTSRDRGWSYEQYF. For the CDR3, the DNA is TGTGCCAGCACTTCACGCGACAGGGGCTGGTCCTACGAGCAGTACTTC.

This clonotype was counted only a few times. This chain joins TRBV5-5 and TRBJ2-7; perhaps D is TRBD1 or TRBD2 (6 bases each). The V gene's germline CDR1 is SGHKS and CDR2 YYEKEE (reference sequence). CDR3 length: 15 amino acids. Trimming took off 3 bases at V and 3 bases at J, with 16 bases between the two ends. CDR3: CASSSSALQGYEQYF. The CDR3 region has the DNA TGTGCCAGCAGCTCTAGCGCACTACAGGGCTACGAGCAGTACTTC.

This clonotype was seen only a few times. The gene calls are TRBV5-6 and TRBJ1-1; unclear D gene. From germline, CDR1 is SGHDT and CDR2 YYEEEE. V was clipped by 0 bases and J by 2 bases, with 8 bases between them. This CDR3 comprises 14 residues. CDR3 sequence: CASSLGAINTEAFF. The CDR3 DNA follows: TGTGCCAGCAGCTTGGGTGCCATCAACACTGAAGCTTTCTTT.

In its sample, this clonotype was seen a few times. The chain links TRBV9 to TRBJ2-7; D might be TRBD2 (6 bases). Germline V lookup: CDR1 SGDLS, CDR2 YYNGEE. Trimming pared 4 bases from V and 3 bases from J, leaving 17 bases between. This CDR3 spans 15 amino acids. The CDR3: CASSRGSGGNYEQYF. The CDR3 nucleotides are TGTGCCAGCAGCCGGGGGAGCGGAGGGAACTACGAGCAGTACTTC.

Written as DNA, the CDR3 is TGTGCCTGGAGTGGGGGGACTAGCGGAGGGGAGACCCAGTACTTC. Residues: CAWSGGTSGGETQYF. The chain is built from TRBV30 and TRBJ2-5, with TRBD2 matching over 11 bases. V dropped 1 base and J dropped 5; count of bases not matched to a gene: 6. From germline, CDR1 is GTSNPN and CDR2 SVGIG (reference sequence). The CDR3 runs to 15 residues.

This clonotype has a handful of counts. The chain carries TRBV5-1 and TRBJ2-1; D unresolved. The CDR3 runs 14 residues. Per germline, CDR1 SGHRS and CDR2 YFSETQ. V was clipped by 4 bases and J by 10 bases, with 18 bases between them. The CDR3 reads CASSPDGSNREQFF. CDR3 nucleotides: TGCGCCAGCAGCCCGGACGGCTCTAATAGGGAGCAGTTCTTC.

This clonotype has a handful of counts. This chain uses TRBV20-1 with TRBJ2-3; possible D gene TRBD1, 6 bases. The CDR3 is 13 residues long. V lost 7 bases and J 2 bases, leaving 13 bases between the germline ends. Germline CDR1 reads DFQATT; CDR2 reads SNEGSKA (reference sequence). CDR3 sequence reads: CSETDSFTDTQYF. CDR3 in DNA: TGCAGTGAAACGGACAGCTTCACAGATACGCAGTATTTT.

There are many counts of this clonotype. V gene TRBV12-3 or TRBV12-4 combines with J gene TRBJ2-2; D remains ambiguous. V lost 2 bases and J lost 0, with 7 bases in between. CDR3 size: 15 residues. As DNA, the CDR3 is TGTGCCAGCAGTTTACCATGGACGAACACCGGGGAGCTGTTTTTT. Translation: CASSLPWTNTGELFF.

This clonotype occurred a few times. The rearrangement joins TRBV6-5 to TRBJ2-7; 8 nucleotides align to TRBD2. The CDR3 totals 15 residues. CDR1 MNHEY and CDR2 SVGAGI come from the germline V gene. The V and J ends lost 7 bases and 2 bases, in that order; junction bases with no gene match: 10. The CDR3 coding sequence is TGTGCCAGCATTACACCGGGACTAGGAACCTACGAGCAGTACTTC. Translated: CASITPGLGTYEQYF.

The chain carries TRBV9 and TRBJ2-5; a weak D match, TRBD1 (5 bases). The V and J ends lost 3 bases and 0 bases respectively, with 18 bases between them. This CDR3 spans 17 amino acids. Germline V gives CDR1 SGDLS, CDR2 YYNGEE. CDR3 in DNA: TGTGCCAGCAGCGCCCGAGGTTCTTTAGGGGACCAAGAGACCCAGTACTTC. Protein product: CASSARGSLGDQETQYF.

A few counts support this clonotype. This chain joins TRBV6-2 or TRBV6-3 and TRBJ2-1; 10 bases match TRBD2. V gave up 5 bases and J gave up 9 bases; unmatched junction bases: 13. The CDR3 covers 16 residues. Germline CDR1 and CDR2: MNHEY and SVGEGT. As DNA, the CDR3 is TGTGCCAGCAGTCAGGCCGGCTCTAGCGGGAGTAGTGAGCAGTTCTTC. Residues: CASSQAGSSGSSEQFF.

The chain links TRBV20-1 to TRBJ2-1; 13 bases are shared with TRBD2. The CDR3 extends over 21 amino acids. Germline loops: CDR1 DFQATT, CDR2 SNEGSKA (reference sequence). V shed 6 bases and J 0 bases; nucleotides not matched to a gene: 20. The DNA for the CDR3 is TGCAGTGCGACTACCCCATGGTCCGGGACTAGCGGGATAGTCTCCTACAATGAGCAGTTCTTC. Encoded protein: CSATTPWSGTSGIVSYNEQFF.

J is TRBJ2-1 and V is TRBV20-1, with 9 nucleotides matching TRBD2. Per the germline V gene, CDR1 is DFQATT and CDR2 is SNEGSKA (reference sequence). V shed 0 bases, J shed 2 bases, and the junction held 8 bases outside the gene matches. The CDR3 extends over 17 amino acids. CDR3 in amino acids: CSARDRAGGKAYNEQFF. The CDR3 DNA reads as TGCAGTGCTAGAGATCGTGCGGGAGGGAAGGCCTACAATGAGCAGTTCTTC.

The chain has TRBV4-2 and TRBJ1-2, with 9 bases that match TRBD1. The J segment lost 13 bases and the V segment lost 0 bases, leaving 12 bases of the junction unmatched. Germline V gives CDR1 LGHNA, CDR2 YNFKEQ. The CDR3 runs to 15 residues. CDR3 coding DNA: TGTGCCAGCAGCCAAGAGGGACAGGGATCCTATGGCGGCACCTTC. Its translation: CASSQEGQGSYGGTF.

This clonotype has only a few counts. J is TRBJ2-7 and V is TRBV6-1; 8 nucleotides align to TRBD1. CDR3 size: 13 residues. From germline, CDR1 is MNHNS and CDR2 SASEGT. V lost 11 bases to trimming and J lost 0 bases; unmatched junction nucleotides: 6. DNA for the CDR3: TGTGCCGCCCAACAGGGGGACTCCTACGAGCAGTACTTC. Translating gives CAAQQGDSYEQYF.

In its sample, this clonotype was seen many times. This chain links TRBV7-9 with TRBJ2-7; 10 positions match TRBD2. The length of the CDR3 is 16 residues. Looked up from germline, CDR1 is SEHNR and CDR2 is FQNEAQ (reference sequence). V shed 5 bases, J shed 6 bases, and the junction held 13 bases outside the gene matches. CDR3 nucleotides: TGTGCCAGCAGCAAGACTAGCGGGCCGGCCGGGACCGAGCAGTACTTC. Translation gives CASSKTSGPAGTEQYF.

This chain connects TRBV30 to TRBJ1-1, with a tentative D call TRBD1 (5 bases). V was trimmed by 5 bases and J by 12 bases, leaving 22 bases between them. CDR3 length equals 13 residues. Germline CDR1 is GTSNPN and CDR2 is SVGIG (reference sequence). The DNA for the CDR3 is TGTGCCTGGGAGGTCGGACAATCAGGGAGGTCTTTCTTT. This codes for CAWEVGQSGRSFF. The full variable domain, its missing parts supplied by reference TRBV30 and TRBJ1-1, is SQTIHQWPATLVQPVGSPLSLECTVEGTSNPNLYWYRQAAGRGLQLLFYSVGIGQISSEVPQNLSASRPQDRQFILSSKKLLLSDSGFYLCAWEVGQSGRSFFGQGTRLTVV.

This clonotype occurred a few times. For the CDR3, the DNA is TGCGCCAGCAGCCAGGTAGCGGGAGGGCCCTCGGCCGAGCAGTACTTC. Amino acids: CASSQVAGGPSAEQYF. The gene calls are TRBV4-3 and TRBJ2-7; 11 bases match TRBD2. Germline loops: CDR1 LGHNA, CDR2 YSLEER. The CDR3 extends over 16 amino acids. V was pared by 3 bases and J by 6 bases, with 10 bases of the junction left unmatched.

This clonotype has just a few counts. V gene TRBV10-3 combines with J gene TRBJ1-2; 9 bases fit TRBD1. J was trimmed by 6 bases and V by 2 bases; bases with no gene match: 10. Per the germline V gene, CDR1 is ENHRY and CDR2 is SYGVKD. The CDR3 consists of 16 residues. This chain's CDR3 is CAISEHGTGSSNGYTF. The DNA for the CDR3 is TGTGCCATCAGTGAGCATGGGACAGGGAGTAGTAATGGCTACACCTTC.

The chain carries TRBV5-1 and TRBJ2-7; D is unresolved. This CDR3 spans 15 amino acids. Germline V lookup: CDR1 SGHRS, CDR2 YFSETQ. Trimming stripped 0 bases from V and 3 bases from J, with 13 bases between. This chain's CDR3 is CASSLEGGFVYEQYF. CDR3 nucleotide sequence: TGCGCCAGCAGCTTGGAAGGCGGATTTGTCTACGAGCAGTACTTC.

The chain carries TRBV7-2 and TRBJ2-2; no firm D call. The CDR3 runs 15 residues. The ends were cut back, 5 bases at V and 6 bases at J, with 16 bases in the middle. Germline-derived CDR1 and CDR2 are SGHTA and FQGNSA. The CDR3 loop reads CASSPEPIFAGELFF. CDR3 in DNA: TGTGCCAGCAGCCCCGAGCCTATCTTTGCCGGGGAGCTGTTTTTT.